The clone carrying this T cell receptor (beta chain) was observed a few times. What it recognizes is unknown. This CDR3 has 17 residues. Germline-derived CDR1 and CDR2 are SGHTA and FQGNSA. V was clipped by 3 bases and J by 4 bases, with 19 bases between them. These data belong to a study of T cell repertoires in cytomegalovirus infection. Background on the study: Indications of both CMV infection and matching HLA type were provided by public TCR beta signatures.

TCRdb re-analysed the reads in MiXCR, keeping a single row per CDR3 protein. The sample has around 500,000 distinct CDR3 sequences, approximately 40% seen once. The input for sequencing was cultured PBMCs, taken from culture after CMV antigen stimulation. This receptor was identified in a human donor in good health (CMV status not recorded). Some clones in this sample may be carry-over from other donors' samples. J is TRBJ1-5 and V is TRBV7-2; D gene ambiguous. CDR3 in amino acids: CASSFDPGFLKNQPQHF. The CDR3 region has the DNA TGTGCCAGCAGCTTTGATCCGGGTTTTCTGAAAAATCAGCCCCAGCATTTT.